This T cell receptor (beta chain) is drawn from a study of blood T cell repertoires in COVID-19. Whole-study context: Whether acute or convalescent, the COVID-19 samples came from the United States, Italy and Spain. T cells, B-cell-depleted T cells, or PBMCs provided the cDNA or gDNA that served as material.

The count of this clone is one. Original data processing: Estimates of nucleated cell counts were drawn from the amplification of reference gene primers. Measured with immunoSEQ multiplex PCR; TCRdb has only the in-frame clones, and not every one. V and J calls and clone size come straight from that table; D and trimming were deduced from the DNA. Here the sample spans 25,000 to 30,000 clones, around 92% being singletons. Germline V gene data show CDR1 as SGHTA and CDR2 as FQGNSA. The CDR3 length is 15 residues. Trimming removed 5 bases from V and 7 bases from J; junction bases left unmatched: 13. The sample comprised peripheral blood. V usage is TRBV7-2 and J usage is TRBJ1-2; 7 positions match TRBD1. The TCR was taken from a human donor in a cohort sampled during active COVID-19. CDR3 coding DNA: TGTGCCAGCAGCCTGACCCAGGGGGTAGTAGGTGGCTACACCTTC. Protein: CASSLTQGVVGGYTF. The whole variable domain, remainder taken from reference TRBV7-2 and TRBJ1-2, is GAGVSQSPSNKVTEKGKDVELRCDPISGHTALYWYRQSLGQGLEFLIYFQGNSAPDKSGLPSDRFSAERTGGSVSTLTIQRTQQEDSAVYLCASSLTQGVVGGYTFGSGTRLTVV.